This T cell receptor beta chain originates from a study of blood T cell repertoires in COVID-19. CDR1 is SGHNT, CDR2 YYREEE, per germline (reference sequence). The length of the CDR3 is 16 residues. Trimming at V came to 4 bases and at J to 7 bases, leaving 8 bases not matched to a gene. The assay was immunoSEQ multiplex PCR, and TCRdb's table has in-frame clones only and misses some. The sample shows 250,000 to 300,000 clones, roughly nine tenths of them seen only once. The chain recombines TRBV5-4 with TRBJ2-3; 14 nucleotides align to TRBD2. The receptor's source is a woman aged 25 to 39 with COVID-19, enrolled during active disease. The sample taken for sequencing was peripheral blood. The DNA of the CDR3 is TGTGCCAGCAGCCCCTCGACTAGCGGGAGGGCGCATACGCAGTATTTT. Its protein product is CASSPSTSGRAHTQYF.